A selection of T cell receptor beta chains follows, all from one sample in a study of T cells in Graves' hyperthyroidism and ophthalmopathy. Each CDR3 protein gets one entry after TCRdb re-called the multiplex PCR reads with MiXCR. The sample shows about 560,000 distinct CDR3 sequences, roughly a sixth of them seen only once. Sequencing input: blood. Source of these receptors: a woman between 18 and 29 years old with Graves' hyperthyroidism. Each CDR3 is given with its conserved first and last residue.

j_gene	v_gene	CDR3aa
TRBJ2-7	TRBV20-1	CSARVLGLAGEGSYEQYF
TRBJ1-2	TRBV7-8	CASSLARGVEYGYTF
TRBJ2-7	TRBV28	CATRSGTGQKQYF
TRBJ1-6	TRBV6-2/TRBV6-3	CASSYSEDRGIHNSPLHF
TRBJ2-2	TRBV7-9	CASSLVRGVNTGELFF
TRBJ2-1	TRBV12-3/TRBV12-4	CASSFLSKSSGRSYNEQFF
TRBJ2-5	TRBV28	CASSPDRGDQETQYF
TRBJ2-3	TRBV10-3	CAISEGLAGDTQYF
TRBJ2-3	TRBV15	CATSRDPGQGTDTQYF
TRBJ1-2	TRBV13	CASSLDLNYGYTF
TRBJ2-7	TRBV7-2	CASSPVGSNEQYF
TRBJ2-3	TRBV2	CASRAGSSTDTQYF
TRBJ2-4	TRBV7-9	CASSPKIAGQGQYF
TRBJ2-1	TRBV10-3	CAISDPGGGAREQFF
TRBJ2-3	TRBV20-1	CSARDRGSRGTQYF
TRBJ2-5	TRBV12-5	CASGLVGSSVRPVQETQYF
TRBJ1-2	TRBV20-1	CSASKGQGGGYTF
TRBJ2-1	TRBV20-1	CSASRQGRWDEQFF